These 6 T cell receptor beta chains originate from one sample sequenced in a study of vaccination effects on CD4 cells after COVID-19. Isolation of CD4+ T cells took place after ten to eleven days of culture. Sequencing was performed with immunoSEQ multiplex PCR; in TCRdb, only in-frame clones are kept and a portion is missing. Here the sample spans roughly 48,000 clones, approximately 70% being singletons. Which antigens these TCRs recognize remains unknown. Source: CD4+ T cells from PBMCs cultured without peptide, taken before COVID-19 vaccination. These receptors all come from a human donor who received a COVID-19 vaccine.

The chain recombines TRBV6-4 with TRBJ1-1; TRBD1 is a possible D gene (5 bases). This CDR3 is built from 18 residues. V lost 2 bases to trimming and J lost 3 bases, with 22 bases between them. CDR1 is MRHNA, CDR2 SNTAGT, per germline. The CDR3 DNA reads TGTGCCAGCAGTGACGTGCCCTCCCCCAGTGTAGGGGACACTGAAGCTTTCTTT. Translated: CASSDVPSPSVGDTEAFF.

This clone was observed a single time. The chain's CDR3 is CASSNRGGNQPQHF. DNA of the CDR3: TGTGCCAGTAGCAACAGGGGAGGCAATCAGCCCCAGCATTTT. The chain is built from TRBV19 and TRBJ1-5, with 7 bases that match TRBD1. The length of the CDR3 is 14 residues. Losses at the gene ends were 6 bases for V and 2 bases for J; bases not matched to a gene: 4. Germline V lookup: CDR1 LNHDA, CDR2 SQIVND (reference sequence).

This clone appeared a few times. The chain has TRBV2 and TRBJ2-2; no definite D call. Trimming shortened V by 2 bases and J by 5 bases, and 9 bases separated the two germline ends. The CDR3 has 14 amino acids. The germline CDR1 and CDR2 sequences are SNHLY and FYNNEI. The CDR3 reads CASSEIGRTGELFF. CDR3 coding DNA: TGTGCCAGCAGTGAAATCGGAAGGACCGGGGAGCTGTTTTTT.

J is TRBJ2-7 and V is TRBV27; D might be TRBD1 (6 bases). CDR3 length: 15 amino acids. V was shortened by 7 bases and J by 2 bases, with 18 bases between the two germline ends. Germline V gene data show CDR1 as MNHEY and CDR2 as SMNVEV (reference sequence). This CDR3 is CASTLYRDNTYEQYF. The CDR3 region has the DNA TGTGCCAGCACCCTGTACAGGGACAATACCTACGAGCAGTACTTC.

This chain joins TRBV5-1 and TRBJ2-3, with 7 bases aligning to TRBD2. The CDR3 is 14 residues long. V lost 4 bases to trimming and J lost 4 bases; unmatched junction nucleotides: 6. Looked up from germline, CDR1 is SGHRS and CDR2 is YFSETQ. The CDR3 sequence is CASSERGWADTQYF. CDR3 bases: TGCGCCAGCAGCGAGCGGGGTTGGGCAGATACGCAGTATTTT.

This chain uses TRBV10-3 with TRBJ1-2; D perhaps matches TRBD1 (5 bases). The germline gives CDR1 ENHRY, CDR2 SYGVKD. Trimming left V 10 bases short and J 7 bases short, with 22 bases between. The CDR3 covers 14 residues. The DNA for the CDR3 is TGTGCCAGCCAGGGACGCTATTACATAGGTGGCTACACCTTC. This gives the protein CASQGRYYIGGYTF.